This TCR beta chain was obtained from a study of blood T cell repertoires in COVID-19 (dated by TCRdb to 2019 to 2021). Background for the entire study: Samples from collaborators originated in the United States, Italy and Spain and spanned both the acute and convalescent phases of COVID-19. A de-identified subject ID, COVID-19 status, age in years and sex were almost always included in the sample metadata. Deeply sampled blood TCRbeta repertoires from subjects exposed to, actively infected with, or recovered from COVID-19 were included in the dataset. A freely available public database, intended as a resource for researchers studying the immune response to SARS-CoV-2, is where the repertoires were released. Samples came from the ongoing ImmuneRACE study (first 160 participants) plus 1,254 subjects from 6 global collaborators. Where available, HLA class I and class II types were taken from metadata supplied by the sample provider and were not determined by assay-based typing. The material from the prospective study consisted of cDNA or gDNA derived from T cells, B-cell-depleted T cells, or PBMCs. Findings and caveats that apply to the study as a whole: Clinical and demographic metadata were provided uncurated, with the amount varying by source and participant.

On this clone: Its binding antigen is unknown. Base quality data are lacking; no much larger clone is found one base away.

V is pared back by 9 bases and J by 2 bases, with 10 bases lying between the germline termini. The cysteine opens and the phenylalanine closes a CDR3 of 13 amino acids. This entry keeps only the CDR3 DNA: 39 bases, framed from base 1. CDR1 and CDR2 were assigned from the germline V gene as KGHDR and SFDVKD. The immunoSEQ Assay, a bias-controlled multiplex PCR, was used to amplify TCRbeta CDR3 regions from genomic DNA. In the paper's pipeline: The number of nucleated cells in each sample was estimated by amplification of reference gene primers within the assay. Sequence reads were collapsed and filtered to measure the absolute abundance of every unique TCRbeta CDR3 rearrangement. Productive Simpson clonality was computed per sample as the square root of Simpson's diversity index over productive rearrangements. Imported from immuneACCESS, the table was reduced by TCRdb to in-frame sequences with V and J called. These copies leave out some clones; in studies compared against another copy, an unresolved V gene accounts for under half, and the cause of the remainder is not known. The DNA was the basis for D and trimming; V, J and clone size are from that table. This sample gives under 45,000 clones in total; over 75% of them show up just once. 1% to 1.5% of the sample is held by the ten biggest clonotypes.

Whole blood was collected in K2EDTA tubes by collaborating institutions according to the institutions' own protocols. For TCRbeta analysis, collaborators shipped samples in one of three forms: frozen whole blood, isolated PBMCs, or DNA extracted from either of those sample types. Source material: peripheral blood. Recombination connected TRBV24-1 to TRBJ1-5, and the D gene may be TRBD1, 5 bases matching. This TCR came from a woman aged 40 to 49 with acute or convalescent COVID-19. The CDR3 region has the sequence CATQGLGNQPQHF. The sequenced DNA: TGTGCCACCCAGGGTCTGGGCAATCAGCCCCAGCATTTT.